This note documents a single T cell receptor (beta chain) sequence. Its antigen is unknown. At one boundary the junction diverges from the germline segment, which might be a read error. This record comes from a study of blood T cells in healthy people across ages. Background on the study: Template switching picked up about one barcoded beta molecule for each two T cells.

This CDR3 is built from 17 residues. Per the germline V gene, CDR1 is SGHTA and CDR2 is FQGNSA. It was with a sample-barcoded 5' primer and a J-beta primer mix that a second PCR of roughly 6 to 12 cycles was run. Every cDNA molecule carried a tag from a template-switch adaptor bearing 12 random nucleotides. TCRdb reprocessed the 5' RACE reads with MiXCR, giving one entry per CDR3 protein. Of roughly 1.4 million distinct CDR3 sequences in the sample, roughly 59% were seen once. Broader study findings: Using unsorted PBMCs precluded a conclusive naive versus antigen-experienced comparison. Long-lived and aged donors differed, with more naive CD4+ cells and higher diversity in the long-lived.

The sequencing sample was made of blood. This TCR came from a man between 18 and 35 years old in good health. This chain joins TRBV7-2 and TRBJ1-6; D gene unclear. The CDR3 DNA follows: TGTGCCAGCCGCTTAAGTCATTCGGTATTATCGGATTCACCCCTCCACTTT. It is translated as CASRLSHSVLSDSPLHF.